Listed below are T cell receptor beta chains from one sample, sequenced in a study of vaccination and CD4 T cells after COVID-19. Their antigens are not known. TCRdb used MiXCR to reprocess the PCR reads, holding one entry per CDR3 protein. The sample includes fewer than 15,000 distinct CDR3 sequences, around 45% seen only once; the top ten take about 9.2%. Material: CD4+ T cells from blood, cultured in vitro, obtained after SARS-CoV-2 vaccination. The receptors derive from a human donor who had recovered from COVID-19. CDR3s include the opening cysteine and the closing phenylalanine or tryptophan. A D gene is named only where the DNA matches it firmly. Size is stated for part of the rows, as once, few or many counts, or as a class when the clone is expanded.

d_gene: -
abundance: -
j_gene: TRBJ2-7
v_gene: TRBV7-2
CDR3aa: CASSPPQTYEQYF
CDR3nt: TGTGCCAGCAGCCCCCCTCAGACCTACGAGCAGTACTTC

d_gene: -
abundance: -
j_gene: TRBJ1-2
v_gene: TRBV29-1
CDR3aa: CSENLAVYGYTF
CDR3nt: TGCAGCGAAAACTTGGCGGTCTATGGCTACACCTTC

d_gene: -
abundance: few
j_gene: TRBJ2-2
v_gene: TRBV28
CDR3aa: CASRSPGPTGELFF
CDR3nt: TGTGCCAGCAGATCTCCAGGGCCCACCGGGGAGCTGTTTTTT

d_gene: -
abundance: -
j_gene: TRBJ1-6
v_gene: TRBV28
CDR3aa: CASSLPASSYNSPLHF
CDR3nt: TGTGCCAGCAGTTTACCTGCGAGCTCCTATAATTCACCCCTCCACTTT

d_gene: -
abundance: -
j_gene: TRBJ1-2
v_gene: TRBV6-1
CDR3aa: CASSLSVEVYGYTF
CDR3nt: TGTGCCAGCAGTCTTTCGGTAGAGGTCTATGGCTACACCTTC

d_gene: -
abundance: -
j_gene: TRBJ1-5
v_gene: TRBV19
CDR3aa: CASSPLGDNQPQHF
CDR3nt: TGTGCCAGTAGCCCTTTGGGGGATAATCAGCCCCAGCATTTT

d_gene: TRBD2
abundance: -
j_gene: TRBJ2-1
v_gene: TRBV11-3
CDR3aa: CASSSQPLGLAGESNEQFF
CDR3nt: TGTGCCAGCAGCTCGCAACCCCTTGGGCTAGCGGGAGAGTCGAATGAGCAGTTCTTC

d_gene: -
abundance: few
j_gene: TRBJ1-3
v_gene: TRBV20-1
CDR3aa: CSVPRGVRGGNTIYF
CDR3nt: TGCAGTGTTCCCCGCGGGGTGAGAGGGGGAAACACCATATATTTT

d_gene: -
abundance: few
j_gene: TRBJ1-6
v_gene: TRBV12-3/TRBV12-4
CDR3aa: CATSRDGNNSPLHF
CDR3nt: TGTGCCACATCCCGGGACGGAAATAATTCACCCCTCCACTTT

d_gene: TRBD1
abundance: -
j_gene: TRBJ1-5
v_gene: TRBV27
CDR3aa: CASNRDRGNQPQHF
CDR3nt: TGTGCCAGCAATAGGGACAGGGGGAATCAGCCCCAGCATTTT

d_gene: -
abundance: -
j_gene: TRBJ1-5
v_gene: TRBV12-3/TRBV12-4
CDR3aa: CASSPLWEANQPQHF
CDR3nt: TGTGCCAGCAGTCCCCTCTGGGAGGCGAATCAGCCCCAGCATTTT

d_gene: -
abundance: few
j_gene: TRBJ1-1
v_gene: TRBV20-1
CDR3aa: CSAVIGGGTEAFF
CDR3nt: TGCAGTGCGGTAATAGGTGGCGGCACTGAAGCTTTCTTT

d_gene: -
abundance: few
j_gene: TRBJ1-2
v_gene: TRBV28
CDR3aa: CASSSSSYGYTF
CDR3nt: TGTGCCAGCAGTTCTTCATCCTATGGCTACACCTTC

d_gene: -
abundance: few
j_gene: TRBJ2-5
v_gene: TRBV21-1
CDR3aa: CASSKSGVHGAMQETQYF
CDR3nt: TGTGCCAGCAGCAAATCGGGGGTTCACGGGGCGATGCAAGAGACCCAGTACTTC

d_gene: TRBD1
abundance: -
j_gene: TRBJ1-5
v_gene: TRBV12-3/TRBV12-4
CDR3aa: CASSPPGQGAGQPQHF
CDR3nt: TGTGCCAGCAGTCCACCGGGACAGGGGGCCGGTCAGCCCCAGCATTTT

d_gene: -
abundance: -
j_gene: TRBJ1-5
v_gene: TRBV5-4
CDR3aa: CASSLGPLNQPQHF
CDR3nt: TGTGCCAGCAGCCTAGGCCCCCTCAATCAGCCCCAGCATTTT

d_gene: -
abundance: few
j_gene: TRBJ1-1
v_gene: TRBV6-1
CDR3aa: CASRRTDKNTEAFF
CDR3nt: TGTGCCAGCAGGCGGACAGACAAGAACACTGAAGCTTTCTTT

d_gene: -
abundance: -
j_gene: TRBJ2-3
v_gene: TRBV5-4
CDR3aa: CASSLDRTDTQYF
CDR3nt: TGTGCCAGCAGCTTGGATCGCACAGATACGCAGTATTTT

d_gene: -
abundance: -
j_gene: TRBJ2-7
v_gene: TRBV6-1
CDR3aa: CASQRTGDEQYF
CDR3nt: TGTGCCAGCCAAAGAACGGGGGACGAGCAGTACTTC

d_gene: -
abundance: few
j_gene: TRBJ2-1
v_gene: TRBV20-1
CDR3aa: CSVIRRGWDEQFF
CDR3nt: TGCAGTGTCATCCGGCGGGGATGGGATGAGCAGTTCTTC